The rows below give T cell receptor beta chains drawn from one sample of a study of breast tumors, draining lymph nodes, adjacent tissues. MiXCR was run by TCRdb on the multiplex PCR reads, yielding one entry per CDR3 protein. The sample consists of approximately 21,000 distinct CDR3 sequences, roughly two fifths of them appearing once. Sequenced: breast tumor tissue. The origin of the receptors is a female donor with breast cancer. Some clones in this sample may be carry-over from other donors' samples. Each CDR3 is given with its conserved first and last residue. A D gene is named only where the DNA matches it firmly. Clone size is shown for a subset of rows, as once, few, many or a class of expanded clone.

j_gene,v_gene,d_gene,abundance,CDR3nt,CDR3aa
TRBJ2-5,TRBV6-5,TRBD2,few,TGTGCCAGCAGAGCGGGGGCCCCAACCCACCGTCGTCAAGAGACCCAGTACTTC,CASRAGAPTHRRQETQYF
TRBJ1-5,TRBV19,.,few,TGTGCCAGTAGGCGGGCCGAAACCGGTCAGCCCCAGCATTTT,CASRRAETGQPQHF
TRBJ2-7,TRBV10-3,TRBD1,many,TGTGCCATCAGTGAGCCAGGGGGCCCTTTTTACGAGCAGTACTTC,CAISEPGGPFYEQYF
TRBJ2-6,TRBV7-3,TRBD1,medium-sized,TGTGCCAGCAGTTCTACAGGGGGTACTGTCAACGTCCTGACTTTC,CASSSTGGTVNVLTF
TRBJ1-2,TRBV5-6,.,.,TGTGCCAGCAGCTTGTGGGGCGGGACCTATGTAGGCTACACCTTC,CASSLWGGTYVGYTF
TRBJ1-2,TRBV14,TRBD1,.,TGTGCCAGCAGCCCGTGGACAGGGCGGTATGGCTACACCTTC,CASSPWTGRYGYTF
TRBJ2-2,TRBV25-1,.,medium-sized,TGTGCCAGCGGAAAGGGGGGTGACACCGGGGAGCTGTTTTTT,CASGKGGDTGELFF
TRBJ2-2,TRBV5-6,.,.,TGTGCCAGCAGCGCAGGACTGAACACCGGGGAGCTGTTTTTT,CASSAGLNTGELFF
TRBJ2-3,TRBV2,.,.,TGTGCCAGCAGATCGAGAGGGGTCAGGGATACGCAGTATTTT,CASRSRGVRDTQYF
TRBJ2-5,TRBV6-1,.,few,TGTGCCAGCAGTGAAGGGTGGGGCTTAGGGGAGACCCAGTACTTC,CASSEGWGLGETQYF
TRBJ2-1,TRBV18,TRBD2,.,TGTGCCAGCTCACCCTCTAGCGGGGGGGGTTCCTACAATGAGCAGTTCTTC,CASSPSSGGGSYNEQFF
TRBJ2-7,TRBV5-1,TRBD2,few,TGCGCCAGCAACGGGGGGTCGTCCTACGAGCAGTACTTC,CASNGGSSYEQYF
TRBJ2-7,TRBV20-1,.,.,TGCAGTGCTAGAGACGACTACGAGCAGTACTTC,CSARDDYEQYF
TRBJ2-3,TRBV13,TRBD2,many,TGTGCCAGCAGCTCACTAGCGGGGGGGCTTAAGAGCACAGATACGCAGTATTTT,CASSSLAGGLKSTDTQYF
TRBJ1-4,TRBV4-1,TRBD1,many,TGCGCCAGCAGCCAAGATCCTGGACAGGGAAAGGAAAAACTGTTTTTT,CASSQDPGQGKEKLFF
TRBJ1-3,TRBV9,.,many,TGTGCCAGCGGTCCCTCTGGAAACACCATATATTTT,CASGPSGNTIYF